This T cell receptor beta chain comes out of a study of blood T cell repertoires in COVID-19. The CDR3 spans 16 residues. Per germline, CDR1 SGHTS and CDR2 YDEGEE. Trimming removed 4 bases from V and 0 bases from J; junction bases left unmatched: 7. Libraries were prepared by immunoSEQ multiplex PCR; TCRdb keeps only in-frame clonotypes and omits some of them. The sample has about 71,000 clones, 80% to 90% seen once. This chain connects TRBV5-8 to TRBJ2-5, with 9 positions matching TRBD1. The source material was peripheral blood. This clonotype was sampled from a man in his fifties or sixties with acute or convalescent COVID-19. Written as DNA, the CDR3 is TGTGCCAGCAGCAACGGACAGGGGCCCCACCAAGAGACCCAGTACTTC. It translates to CASSNGQGPHQETQYF.